This record looks at one T cell receptor beta chain sequence and its context. This clone was detected only a few times. The specificity of this receptor is unknown. Base qualities are not recorded, but no much larger clone differs from it by a single base. Library creation used the immunoSEQ multiplex PCR assay. To provide template for TCR sequencing, every sample had RNA extracted and reverse transcribed into cDNA. First-strand cDNA was synthesized using SuperScript III with a 2:1 mix of oligo-dT and random hexamers. Amplification bias was assessed with a synthetic immune receptor repertoire, and residual bias was removed computationally. The original methods were these. Raw reads were preprocessed for error removal, and CDR3 was defined according to IMGT conventions as running from the conserved cysteine to phenylalanine. Clonality was computed as 1 minus the Shannon entropy, with the entropy normalized by log2 of the number of productive unique TCRs. Scalp TCRbeta sequences were cross-referenced with sorted blood CD4 and CD8 repertoires so that the CD4 or CD8 identity of scalp clones could be inferred. TCRdb mirrors the immuneACCESS table, restricted to in-frame sequences. Some clones are absent from its copies; in checked studies, under half trace to an unresolved V gene, and the reason for the others is unknown. From that table come the V and J calls and clone size; the DNA was used to work out D and trimming. This sample gives around 120,000 clones in total; 45% to 50% of them show up just once. Together, the top ten hold about 10% of the sample.

The trim is 3 bases for V and 3 bases for J, with a gap of 8 bases between the germline ends. CDR1 and CDR2 (MDHEN, SYDVKM) derive from the germline V gene. Spanning cysteine to phenylalanine, the CDR3 consists of 13 amino acids. Only the CDR3 DNA is retained, 39 bases long and in frame from the first base. From alopecia areata patients, peripheral blood was collected along with lesional scalp punch biopsies. PBMCs were isolated by density centrifugation and stained for CD3, CD4 and CD8, after which CD4+ and CD8+ T cells were sorted on a FACSAria. The untreated alopecia areata patients were recruited through a multicenter biomarker study. In five patients from the biomarker study, the blood CD8+ T cells went through an additional sort into NKG2D-low and NKG2D-high fractions. The sample is drawn from a study of CD8+ T cells in alopecia areata (dated by TCRdb to 2017 to 2018). About the full investigation: To study T cell clonal expansion in alopecia areata, the researchers applied high-throughput TCRbeta sequencing to both the C3H/HeJ mouse model and human patients. immunoSEQ multiplex PCR using 35 Vbeta forward primers and 13 Jbeta reverse primers was used to amplify TCRbeta CDR3 regions. Scalp clonality was compared across normal scalp (n=4), patchy alopecia areata scalp (n=8), and alopecia totalis/universalis scalp (n=8). On the human side, TCRbeta sequencing was run on scalp tissue and on sorted CD4+ and CD8+ peripheral blood T cells from healthy controls and from alopecia areata patients with either patchy or totalis/universalis disease. The RNA source kit depended on sample type: the PAXgene miRNA kit for fixed scalp, the miRNeasy kit for PBMCs, and the RNeasy kit for mouse skin. General conclusions and limits of the study: Compared with normal scalp, lesional scalp, particularly in alopecia totalis/universalis, had higher clonality and more expanded CD8+ clones, which suggests antigenic drive. Unlike mouse skin, which is dominated by gammadelta T cells, normal human skin has resident alphabeta T cells that are also sequenced, and this complicates analysis of the scalp TCR repertoire. Compared with mice, TCR sequences shared between patients were less clear, possibly partly because of HLA diversity across the patient population.

Sequenced input: NKG2D-low CD8+ T cells sorted from blood. Reading the label with the study, this specimen's cell subset or site is: sorted CD8+ NKG2D-low blood T cells. The TCR originated in a human donor with alopecia areata. In this chain, TRBV28 is recombined with TRBJ2-5, and the D gene may be TRBD2, 6 bases matching. The DNA sequence reads TGTGCCAGCAGTTTTGTAGCGGAAGAGACCCAGTACTTC. This translates into CASSFVAEETQYF.